A single sample is the source of the 2 T cell receptor beta chains below, sequenced in a study of shared clonotypes between healthy human individuals (TCRdb year 2020). The library was prepared using the immunoSEQ multiplex PCR assay. TCRdb took over this immuneACCESS table, retaining in-frame rearrangements with V and J assigned. Such tables are incomplete; in checked studies, under half of the missing clones stem from an unresolved V gene, and the remainder is unexplained. This sample gives roughly 2.2 million clones in total; over 90% of them show up just once. About 0.39% of the sample belongs to the ten largest clones. Source material: naive CD4+ T cells from PBMCs. The cell subset or site label on this specimen signifies: CD45RA+ positively selected. These receptor sequences come from a man aged 18 to 30 in good health. Some clones in this sample may be carry-over from other donors' samples.

The chain recombines TRBV15 with TRBJ1-5, with 10 nucleotides matching TRBD1. V was pared by 2 bases and J by 11 bases, with 9 bases of the junction left unmatched. The CDR3 loop spans 15 amino acids. Germline lookup yields CDR1 LNHNV and CDR2 YYDKDF (reference sequence). The CDR3 DNA is TGTGCCACCAGCAGATCCGGGACAGGGGATTTGGCCCAGCATTTT. This codes for CATSRSGTGDLAQHF.

A few counts support this clone. The chain combines TRBV28 with TRBJ1-2; no clear D gene. Germline CDR1 MDHEN, CDR2 SYDVKM. The CDR3 consists of 12 residues. With 4 bases removed from V and 5 bases from J, the gap between germline ends came to 8 bases. CDR3 sequence: CASSSPPYGYTF. CDR3 in DNA: TGTGCCAGCAGTTCCCCCCCTTATGGCTACACCTTC.